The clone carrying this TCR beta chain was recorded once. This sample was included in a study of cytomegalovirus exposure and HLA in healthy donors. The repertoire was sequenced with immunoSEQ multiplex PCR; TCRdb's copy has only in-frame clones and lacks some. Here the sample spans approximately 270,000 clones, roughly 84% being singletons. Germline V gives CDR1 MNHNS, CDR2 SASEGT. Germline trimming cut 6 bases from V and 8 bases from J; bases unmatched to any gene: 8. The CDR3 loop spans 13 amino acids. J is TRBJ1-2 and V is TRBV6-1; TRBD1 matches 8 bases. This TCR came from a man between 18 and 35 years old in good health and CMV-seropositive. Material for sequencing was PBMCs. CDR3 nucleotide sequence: TGTGCCAGCAGCGCCTGGGGACAGGAAGGCTACACCTTC. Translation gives CASSAWGQEGYTF.